Below, one T cell receptor beta chain is given with its context. Its antigen specificity is not known. Base qualities are missing; no much larger clone stands one base away. The V end loses 2 bases and the J end loses 1 base, and a stretch of 9 bases separates them. The CDR3 numbers 15 residues from cysteine through phenylalanine. Only the CDR3 region is kept as DNA, spanning 45 bases read in frame from base 1. From a lookup of the germline V gene (reference sequence), CDR1 and CDR2 are MNHNY and SVGAGI. These data belong to a study of shared clonotypes between healthy human individuals (dated by TCRdb to between 2020 and 2021). At the level of the whole study: A couple of women and a few men aged 18 to 49 years were included in the cohort. For each donor, CD4 naive and CD4 memory were each run on three plates, CD8 naive on two plates, and CD8 memory on one plate. To estimate repertoire size and how much clonotypes are shared between individuals, the study performed deep sequencing of blood TCR repertoires from roughly five healthy adults. To increase sequencing depth and limit assay-specific biases, different laboratories used diverse techniques to prepare libraries and sequence TCR repertoires. Leukapheresis yielded between about 0.94 and 8.9 billion PBMCs per donor. What the study reported, not specific to this receptor: Sampling was restricted to blood, and TCR repertoires in tissue are likely to differ from TCR repertoires in blood. Pairwise subsampling led to the expectation that sequencing depth would affect the degree of clonotype sharing among donors. When four donors were compared, the shared fraction of clonotypes was about 5% for naive CD4, about 4% for naive CD8, 2% to 2.5% for memory CD4, and around 0.37% for memory CD8. Higher generation probabilities were observed for clonotypes shared by all four sorted-subset donors than for non-shared clonotypes. Rarefaction of sorted-subset datasets indicated incomplete sequencing despite the large sequencing depth. The small number of donors limited the genetic and exposure-history diversity represented. Naive subsets generally had larger estimated clonotype richness than memory subsets did.

CD8 naive samples consisted of CD45RO-negative cells that were positively selected for CCR7, yielding a CD45RA+CCR7+ population without TemRA cells. The donors were healthy, HIV-negative adults who had no recently reported acute infections or vaccinations. Every donor was a Caucasian adult residing in Nashville, Tennessee, USA. Blood was collected by leukapheresis, and PBMCs were isolated by Ficoll-Histopaque density gradient centrifugation and then cryopreserved in liquid nitrogen vapor phase. Analytical flow cytometry was used to check the purity and quantity of each magnetically sorted T cell population. Genomic DNA was isolated from each sorted fraction and quantified by UV absorbance on a Nanodrop 2000c. TCR CDR3 regions were amplified from genomic DNA by multiplex PCR using the deep immunoSEQ assay. Extracted genomic DNA from each cell subset was distributed evenly across all wells of several immunoSEQ 96-well plates, and each plate was treated as a replicate. Each replicate PCR for sorted subsets received roughly 200 ng genomic DNA, equal to roughly 33,000 T cell genomes. Purified libraries were quantified with a Qubit 3.0 fluorometer, sized on a Bioanalyzer 2100, and re-quantified with the KAPA Library Quantification kit. Each immunoSEQ 96-well plate was sequenced on its own single-read 150-cycle Illumina NextSeq 550 flow cell. Concerning the study's data processing: Because the immunoSEQ output held only junctional sequences and lacked quality scores, the filtering could not match the filtering applied to full-length reads. Sequences were annotated with PyIR, a Python wrapper for IgBLAST v1.9, using IMGT germline references to assign V/J genes and CDR3. Reads with weak V/J assignments (E-value above 1e-6), missing CDR3, stop codons, out-of-frame junctions, or ambiguous translated residues were removed. V3J clonotypes were defined by identical inferred V gene, J gene, and CDR3 amino acid sequence. Percentage overlap between repertoires was calculated by dividing the number of shared unique clonotypes by the size of the smaller repertoire. Repertoire richness was assessed with RTK rarefaction, the Chao1 estimator, and Recon v2.1 estimates of unobserved clonotypes. For all TCRbeta clonotypes obtained by the gDNA method from a few donors, generation probabilities were computed with OLGA. TCRdb limited this immuneACCESS table to in-frame rearrangements with V and J called. A share of clones is missing; checked studies link under half to unresolved V genes, and the rest is unexplained. Clone size and V and J calls were adopted from that table, with D and trimming inferred from the DNA. Counted in this sample were 650,000 to 800,000 clones; roughly 94% of them appeared once. The ten largest make up approximately 22% of the sample.

This receptor was obtained from a young man in good health. The chain uses TRBV6-6 and TRBJ1-3; TRBD1 could be the D gene, as 6 bases match. The sequencing input was naive CD8+ T cells sorted from blood. Explained via the paper, the cell subset or site label denotes: CD45RA+CCR7+. The DNA reads TGTGCCAGCAGTTACCTGGACAGTTCTGGAAACACCATATATTTT. Its product reads: CASSYLDSSGNTIYF.